This TCR beta chain emerged from a study of T cell responses to AZD1222 COVID-19 vaccine. Overall study results and limits: CD4 TCRs covered the whole spike, strongest at regions 160-218 and 743-854. A mostly white British donor set with more females was recruited, and clonal diversity was possibly underestimated. Within unmutated variant regions lay the reported targets of nearly half of spike-specific TCRs. There were repertoire samples only from the period after the peak T cell response.

The CDR3 extends over 15 amino acids. Germline V gene sequence: CDR1 SGHVS, CDR2 FNYEAQ. V shed 3 bases, J shed 6 bases, and the junction held 9 bases outside the gene matches. A word on this clone: The target antigen is unknown.

TCRdb's table, derived via immunoSEQ multiplex PCR, lists solely in-frame clones and lacks some. The sample gives 150,000 to 200,000 clones, about nine tenths of which show up once; more than 0.9% is in the top ten. V and J are TRBV7-6 and TRBJ2-3; 7 positions match TRBD1. The TCR sequence derives from an adult who received the AZD1222 COVID-19 vaccine. Source: peripheral blood, taken 28 days after the second AZD1222 dose. DNA for the CDR3: TGTGCCAGCAGCTTTGGGACAGTAAGTCCGGATACGCAGTATTTT. Amino acids: CASSFGTVSPDTQYF.